The rows below give T cell receptor beta chains drawn from one sample of a study of blood T cells in healthy people across ages. TCRdb recomputed calls from the 5' RACE reads with MiXCR, one row per CDR3 protein. The sample gives roughly 1.9 million distinct CDR3 sequences, roughly two fifths of which show up once; under 30% is in the top ten. Sequences were obtained from blood. These receptors were collected from a human donor in good health. Both conserved end residues are part of each CDR3. Fields, in order: D gene, V gene, CDR3 length, clone size, J gene, CDR3 DNA, CDR3 protein. A D gene is named only where the DNA matches it firmly. Clone size, where shown, is once, few, many, or a class for clones that have expanded.

D gene: TRBD2
V gene: TRBV24-1
CDR3 length: 14
clone size: few
J gene: TRBJ2-7
CDR3 DNA: TGTGCCACCAGTGCGGGACTAGCCAACTACGAGCAGTACTTC
CDR3 protein: CATSAGLANYEQYF

D gene: TRBD2
V gene: TRBV24-1
CDR3 length: 14
clone size: NA
J gene: TRBJ2-3
CDR3 DNA: TGTGCCACCAGTACTAGCGGGAGCACAGATACGCAGTATTTT
CDR3 protein: CATSTSGSTDTQYF

D gene: NA
V gene: TRBV7-2
CDR3 length: 14
clone size: NA
J gene: TRBJ2-7
CDR3 DNA: TGTGCCAGCAGCTTAGCAGACATTAACTACGAGCAGTACTTC
CDR3 protein: CASSLADINYEQYF

D gene: NA
V gene: TRBV10-3
CDR3 length: 15
clone size: NA
J gene: TRBJ1-1
CDR3 DNA: TGTGCCATCAGTGAGTCGGGGGCTTCAAACACTGAAGCTTTCTTT
CDR3 protein: CAISESGASNTEAFF

D gene: NA
V gene: TRBV10-3
CDR3 length: 13
clone size: NA
J gene: TRBJ1-6
CDR3 DNA: TGTGCCATCAGTGAAGCACGCGATTCACCTCTCCACTTT
CDR3 protein: CAISEARDSPLHF

D gene: NA
V gene: TRBV30
CDR3 length: 13
clone size: NA
J gene: TRBJ1-2
CDR3 DNA: TGTGCCTGGAGTGTAGCGTTATCAATTGGCTACACCTTC
CDR3 protein: CAWSVALSIGYTF

D gene: NA
V gene: TRBV5-5
CDR3 length: 14
clone size: NA
J gene: TRBJ1-1
CDR3 DNA: TGTGCCAGCAGCCCGACTAGAATGAACACTGAAGCTTTCTTT
CDR3 protein: CASSPTRMNTEAFF

D gene: NA
V gene: TRBV12-3/TRBV12-4
CDR3 length: 15
clone size: NA
J gene: TRBJ2-7
CDR3 DNA: TGTGCCAGCAGTTTGAAGAGAGACGGACCCTACGAGCAGTACTTC
CDR3 protein: CASSLKRDGPYEQYF

D gene: NA
V gene: TRBV21-1
CDR3 length: 14
clone size: NA
J gene: TRBJ2-7
CDR3 DNA: TGTGCCAGCAGCAAGGGGAAGGGGGCCTACGAGCAGTACTTC
CDR3 protein: CASSKGKGAYEQYF

D gene: NA
V gene: TRBV6-5
CDR3 length: 14
clone size: NA
J gene: TRBJ1-5
CDR3 DNA: TGTGCCAGCAGCGTCAGACGGACGAATCAGCCCCAGCATTTT
CDR3 protein: CASSVRRTNQPQHF

D gene: NA
V gene: TRBV3-1
CDR3 length: 16
clone size: NA
J gene: TRBJ1-1
CDR3 DNA: TGTGCCAGCAGCCAACTTACCGTGGACATGAACACTGAAGCTTTCTTT
CDR3 protein: CASSQLTVDMNTEAFF

D gene: TRBD1
V gene: TRBV7-2
CDR3 length: 15
clone size: once
J gene: TRBJ1-6
CDR3 DNA: TGTGCCAGCAGCTTAGGGGACAGGGAAGGCTCACCCCTCCACTTT
CDR3 protein: CASSLGDREGSPLHF

D gene: NA
V gene: TRBV10-3
CDR3 length: 15
clone size: NA
J gene: TRBJ2-1
CDR3 DNA: TGTGCCATCAGTGACCGGGGAGAATCCTACAATGAGCAGTTCTTC
CDR3 protein: CAISDRGESYNEQFF

D gene: NA
V gene: TRBV5-1
CDR3 length: 15
clone size: once
J gene: TRBJ2-3
CDR3 DNA: TGCGCCAGCACTGCGGGGGCTACTAGCACAGATACGCAGTATTTT
CDR3 protein: CASTAGATSTDTQYF

D gene: TRBD2
V gene: TRBV4-3
CDR3 length: 19
clone size: NA
J gene: TRBJ2-7
CDR3 DNA: TGCGCCAGCAGCCAAGAAGGCGGGAGCGGGGGGACCCCCTACAATGAGCAGTACTTC
CDR3 protein: CASSQEGGSGGTPYNEQYF

D gene: NA
V gene: TRBV20-1
CDR3 length: 10
clone size: NA
J gene: TRBJ2-7
CDR3 DNA: TGCAGTGCTTTAGCCTACGAGCAGTACTTC
CDR3 protein: CSALAYEQYF

D gene: NA
V gene: TRBV9
CDR3 length: 11
clone size: NA
J gene: TRBJ2-3
CDR3 DNA: TGTGCCAGCACCATGGGAGTTTTCTGGTATTTT
CDR3 protein: CASTMGVFWYF

D gene: TRBD1
V gene: TRBV3-1
CDR3 length: 14
clone size: NA
J gene: TRBJ1-2
CDR3 DNA: TGTGCCTGCAGCCGCGCAGGGGGCAGCTATGGCTACACCTTC
CDR3 protein: CACSRAGGSYGYTF

D gene: NA
V gene: TRBV11-2
CDR3 length: 15
clone size: few
J gene: TRBJ2-7
CDR3 DNA: TGTGCCAGCAGCTTCGGGACTGTAAGCTCCTACGAGCAGTACTTC
CDR3 protein: CASSFGTVSSYEQYF

D gene: NA
V gene: TRBV4-3
CDR3 length: 16
clone size: NA
J gene: TRBJ2-1
CDR3 DNA: TGCGCCAGCAGCCAAGGCCTAGGGGCCACCTACAATGAGCAGTTCTTC
CDR3 protein: CASSQGLGATYNEQFF